The entry that follows covers one T cell receptor beta chain sequence. This sample is drawn from a study of CD8 T cells in Susac syndrome. The germline CDR1 and CDR2 sequences are MDHEN and SYDVKM. With 3 bases removed from V and 4 bases from J, the gap between germline ends came to 16 bases. This CDR3 contains 16 residues. CD8+ and CD4+ T cells from blood underwent TCR beta sequencing. Patients with stable or active relapsing-remitting disease, all of them treatment-naive, made up the multiple sclerosis controls. TEMRA cells were FACS-enriched and CD8+ and CD4+ T cells negatively isolated. About 0.45 to 1 ug RNA was reverse transcribed with random hexamers. An immunoSEQ multiplex PCR generated amplified TCR beta CDR3 products spanning 54 Vbeta and 13 Jbeta. MiXCR, run by TCRdb on the immunoSEQ multiplex PCR reads, gives a single entry per CDR3 protein. The sample includes about 400,000 distinct CDR3 sequences, roughly 85% of them seen just once.

The specimen sequenced was CD8+ T cells from PBMCs. The J gene is TRBJ2-1, the V gene TRBV28; tentative D call: TRBD2 (6 bases). This TCR derives from a human donor with multiple sclerosis. CDR3 bases: TGTGCCAGCAGTTTGGGGCCCCGGGAGCTGTACAATGAGCAGTTCTTC. Amino acids: CASSLGPRELYNEQFF.